Listed below are T cell receptor beta chains from one sample, sequenced in a study of Ad26.COV2.S vaccination and SARS-CoV-2 variants. Method: immunoSEQ multiplex PCR; TCRdb's copy keeps in-frame clones and lacks some. The sample yields approximately 400,000 clones, 70% to 90% seen once. The material sequenced was peripheral blood, taken in a trial of Ad26.COV2.S vaccine versus placebo. Source of these receptors: a person between 18 and 59 years old who received the Ad26.COV2.S COVID-19 vaccine or a placebo. CDR3s include the opening cysteine and the closing phenylalanine or tryptophan.

CDR3 protein: CASNGQGGMNTEAFF
V gene: TRBV27
J gene: TRBJ1-1

CDR3 protein: CASSLGLEGFRPQHF
V gene: TRBV5-6
J gene: TRBJ1-5

CDR3 protein: CASSQEYSSGLEDEQFF
V gene: TRBV4-3
J gene: TRBJ2-1

CDR3 protein: CASSVRRLADSYEQYF
V gene: TRBV2
J gene: TRBJ2-7

CDR3 protein: CASSVAPDTPSNTGELFF
V gene: TRBV9
J gene: TRBJ2-2

CDR3 protein: CASSLDVNQPQHF
V gene: TRBV7-8
J gene: TRBJ1-5

CDR3 protein: CASSFGQGAGDTQYF
V gene: TRBV5-4
J gene: TRBJ2-3

CDR3 protein: CASSPSSGQGYEQYF
V gene: TRBV6-5
J gene: TRBJ2-7

CDR3 protein: CASSSLHISNTEAFF
V gene: TRBV9
J gene: TRBJ1-1

CDR3 protein: CASSFALVRSGELFF
V gene: TRBV7-6
J gene: TRBJ2-2

CDR3 protein: CASSQERDSLYEQYF
V gene: TRBV4-3
J gene: TRBJ2-7

CDR3 protein: CSAGESQFF
V gene: TRBV29-1
J gene: TRBJ2-1

CDR3 protein: CASSQAPGMSSYNEQFF
V gene: TRBV3-1/TRBV3-2
J gene: TRBJ2-1

CDR3 protein: CASSGGGSDEQYF
V gene: TRBV9
J gene: TRBJ2-7

CDR3 protein: CASSSGLANYGYTF
V gene: TRBV11-2
J gene: TRBJ1-2

CDR3 protein: CASSYEANEQFF
V gene: TRBV10-1
J gene: TRBJ2-1

CDR3 protein: CASSPFLADSSTDTQYF
V gene: TRBV18
J gene: TRBJ2-3

CDR3 protein: CASSGGGGAADTQYF
V gene: TRBV2
J gene: TRBJ2-3

CDR3 protein: CASRWDRAGGTQYF
V gene: TRBV6-5
J gene: TRBJ2-5

CDR3 protein: CASSFDRVNYEQYF
V gene: TRBV5-1
J gene: TRBJ2-7

CDR3 protein: CASSTNSGQRETQYF
V gene: TRBV11-2
J gene: TRBJ2-5

CDR3 protein: CASSQGGGNRELFF
V gene: TRBV3-1/TRBV3-2
J gene: TRBJ2-2

CDR3 protein: CASISGGSLLRNQPQHF
V gene: TRBV23-1
J gene: TRBJ1-5

CDR3 protein: CASTPLSGANVLTF
V gene: TRBV19
J gene: TRBJ2-6

CDR3 protein: CATSDPEPGARRETQYF
V gene: TRBV24-1
J gene: TRBJ2-5

CDR3 protein: CASSPGQTSTDTQYF
V gene: TRBV5-1
J gene: TRBJ2-3

CDR3 protein: CASSPGARDEKLFF
V gene: TRBV18
J gene: TRBJ1-4

CDR3 protein: CASSQVGGISGNTIYF
V gene: TRBV4-3
J gene: TRBJ1-3

CDR3 protein: CASSLWNTEAFF
V gene: TRBV7-8
J gene: TRBJ1-1

CDR3 protein: CASSPPGTSRTLYQETQYF
V gene: TRBV11-3
J gene: TRBJ2-5

CDR3 protein: CASSRQPRGTEAFF
V gene: TRBV4-3
J gene: TRBJ1-1

CDR3 protein: CSVELRLVTSPDTQYF
V gene: TRBV29-1
J gene: TRBJ2-3

CDR3 protein: CASSLVLTSGGATDTQYF
V gene: TRBV7-2
J gene: TRBJ2-3